The 27 T cell receptor beta chains below were found in one sample sequenced in a study of cytomegalovirus exposure and HLA in healthy donors (dated by TCRdb to about 2017). Preparation of the library involved the immunoSEQ multiplex PCR assay. The source is immuneACCESS, and TCRdb retained only in-frame sequences with V and J called. Part of the clones is not carried over; for the studies checked, unresolved V genes explain less than half of this, and the remainder is unexplained. The sample records about 110,000 clones, about 88% of which are singletons. The ten largest clones take up about 1.8% of the sample. Sequenced material: PBMCs. The source of these receptors is a woman aged 18-29 years in good health and CMV-seropositive.

The chain combines TRBV19 with TRBJ2-1; D gene unclear. Germline V gene lookup returns CDR1 LNHDA and CDR2 SQIVND (reference sequence). The CDR3 consists of 14 residues. Trimming removed 1 base at V and 6 bases at J, with 10 bases between. CDR3 bases: TGTGCCAGTAGTATAGGTGTCCTCCTCAATGAGCAGTTCTTC. It specifies CASSIGVLLNEQFF.

This chain links TRBV27 with TRBJ2-1; tentative D call: TRBD1 (5 bases). Germline V lookup: CDR1 MNHEY, CDR2 SMNVEV (reference sequence). V shed 0 bases and J shed 2 bases, with 5 bases lying between them. CDR3 length: 14 residues. The CDR3 sequence: CASSLSGAYNEQFF. CDR3 DNA: TGTGCCAGCAGTTTATCAGGGGCCTACAATGAGCAGTTCTTC.

This clone was seen only once. The chain couples TRBV9 to TRBJ2-4; D unresolved. The CDR3 has 14 amino acids. The V end lost 0 bases, the J end lost 8 bases, and 12 bases lay between the germline ends. Germline loops: CDR1 SGDLS, CDR2 YYNGEE. CDR3 region: CASSVGATQDIQYF. CDR3 in DNA: TGTGCCAGCAGCGTAGGGGCCACGCAAGACATTCAGTACTTC.

The chain is built from TRBV7-8 and TRBJ2-1; D may be TRBD2 (6 bases). The CDR3 consists of 13 residues. Per germline, CDR1 SGHVS and CDR2 FQNEAQ. Trimming removed 1 base from V and 15 bases from J, with 16 bases in between. The CDR3 sequence is CASSLEGLGKTFF. The CDR3 DNA is TGTGCCAGCAGCTTAGAGGGACTGGGAAAGACGTTCTTC.

The genes are TRBV28 and TRBJ1-2; 7 positions agree with TRBD1. The CDR3 covers 16 residues. V lost 3 bases to trimming and J lost 4 bases; unmatched junction nucleotides: 11. Germline V gives CDR1 MDHEN, CDR2 SYDVKM. This chain's CDR3 is CASSLAAAGGRYGYTF. CDR3 nucleotide sequence: TGTGCCAGCAGTTTGGCGGCGGCAGGGGGTCGCTATGGCTACACCTTC.

V gene TRBV6-6 combines with J gene TRBJ2-7; tentative D call: TRBD2 (6 bases). V was shortened by 6 bases and J by 0 bases, with 9 bases between the two germline ends. Germline V CDR1 and CDR2: MNHNY, SVGAGI (reference sequence). The CDR3 runs to 13 residues. CDR3 in amino acids: CASRDGSSYEQYV. The DNA for the CDR3 is TGTGCCAGCAGGGACGGGAGCTCCTACGAGCAGTACGTC.

The CDR3 spells CASSLAPAGGQTGELFF. The CDR3 DNA follows: TGTGCCAGCAGCTTAGCGCCGGCGGGGGGTCAAACCGGGGAGCTGTTTTTT. The chain links TRBV7-6 to TRBJ2-2; 8 bases line up with TRBD2. CDR3 length equals 17 residues. V lost 0 bases, J lost 5 bases, and 8 bases stayed unmatched. The V gene's germline CDR1 is SGHVS and CDR2 FNYEAQ.

There are a few counts of this clone. The chain combines TRBV28 with TRBJ1-5; maybe TRBD1 (5 bases). The CDR3 loop spans 13 amino acids. The germline gives CDR1 MDHEN, CDR2 SYDVKM. Between the trimmed V and J ends, which lost 5 bases and 3 bases, there was a span of 8 bases. In DNA, the CDR3 is TGTGCCAGCAGTCAGGACACCAATCAGCCCCAGCATTTT. This translates into CASSQDTNQPQHF.

The chain couples TRBV7-9 to TRBJ1-5; 9 bases map to TRBD1. With 5 bases clipped from V and 4 bases from J, the junction kept 3 bases outside the gene matches. The CDR3 is 14 amino acids. The germline gives CDR1 SEHNR, CDR2 FQNEAQ (reference sequence). CDR3 nucleotide sequence: TGTGCCAGCAGCAGAGGACAGGGGAATCAGCCCCAGCATTTT. Translating it yields CASSRGQGNQPQHF.

This rearrangement joins TRBV6-6 to TRBJ1-5; D unresolved. Germline CDR1 is MNHNY and CDR2 is SVGAGI (reference sequence). CDR3 length: 13 residues. V lost 0 bases, J lost 10 bases, and 10 bases lay in between. CDR3 in DNA: TGTGCCAGCAGTTACTCACCCGTGAGCCCCCAGCATTTT. The encoded protein is CASSYSPVSPQHF.

This chain uses TRBV7-9 with TRBJ1-1; D is unresolved. Germline CDR1 SEHNR, CDR2 FQNEAQ (reference sequence). The CDR3 contains 12 residues. V lost 7 bases and J lost 9, with 15 bases in between. CDR3 region: CASTASGLQAFF. CDR3 sequence (DNA): TGTGCCAGCACCGCGAGCGGGTTACAAGCTTTCTTT.

V and J are TRBV9 and TRBJ2-1; TRBD2 agrees at 11 bases. This CDR3 has 15 residues. Per germline, CDR1 SGDLS and CDR2 YYNGEE. V lost 0 bases, J lost 6 bases, and 2 bases stayed unmatched. Here the CDR3 reads CASSVVAGGPNEQFF. In DNA, the CDR3 is TGTGCCAGCAGCGTAGTAGCGGGGGGGCCCAATGAGCAGTTCTTC.

The CDR3: CASRGLGQQNTQYF. CDR3 bases: TGTGCCAGCAGGGGACTGGGGCAGCAGAATACGCAGTATTTT. The V gene is TRBV7-9, the J gene TRBJ2-3; tentative D call: TRBD2 (6 bases). V was pared by 6 bases and J by 7 bases, with 17 bases between. Germline loops: CDR1 SEHNR, CDR2 FQNEAQ (reference sequence). This CDR3 comprises 14 residues.

The chain combines TRBV29-1 with TRBJ2-1; 9 bases are shared with TRBD2. The CDR3 is made up of 14 amino acids. Germline values: CDR1 SQVTM, CDR2 ANQGSEA. The V segment lost 7 bases and the J segment 7 bases; nucleotides outside the gene matches: 11. DNA of the CDR3: TGCAGCGCCTTGGGGCGGGGGGGCCGGAATGAGCAGTTCTTC. This codes for CSALGRGGRNEQFF.

The CDR3: CASSTQGISYNEQFF. The CDR3 bases are TGTGCCAGCAGTACACAGGGGATATCCTACAATGAGCAGTTCTTC. The chain has TRBV6-5 and TRBJ2-1; 7 nucleotides agree with TRBD1. V shed 5 bases, J shed 1 base, and the junction held 5 bases outside the gene matches. The germline V gene encodes CDR1 MNHEY and CDR2 SVGAGI. This CDR3 comprises 15 residues.

This clone has only a few counts. The chain links TRBV4-1 to TRBJ1-5, with no clear D. V lost 3 bases and J 5 bases, leaving 11 bases between the germline ends. Germline V gene lookup returns CDR1 MGHRA and CDR2 YSYEKL. This CDR3 spans 14 amino acids. The CDR3 sequence is CASSQEVFDQPQHF. The CDR3, as DNA: TGCGCCAGCAGCCAGGAGGTCTTCGATCAGCCCCAGCATTTT.

The chain carries TRBV7-9 and TRBJ1-4; TRBD1 matches at 7 bases. After removal of 5 bases from V and 7 bases from J, the junction contained 7 bases not matched to a gene. The V gene's germline CDR1 is SEHNR and CDR2 FQNEAQ (reference sequence). The CDR3 consists of 14 residues. The CDR3 nucleotides read TGTGCCAGCAGCAATCAGGGGGAGAGTGAAAAACTGTTTTTT. Its protein is CASSNQGESEKLFF.

The genes are TRBV4-1 and TRBJ1-2; TRBD1 might be the D (5 bases). CDR3 length equals 16 residues. Trimming took 6 bases from V and 5 from J, leaving 22 bases between them. The germline CDR1 and CDR2 sequences are MGHRA and YSYEKL. The CDR3 protein is CASRNGSSNRIYGYTF. The CDR3 region has the DNA TGCGCCAGCAGAAATGGCAGTTCTAACAGGATTTATGGCTACACCTTC.

This chain joins TRBV5-6 and TRBJ2-2, with D possibly TRBD1 on 5 matching bases. The CDR3 has 15 amino acids. V was clipped by 6 bases and J by 3 bases, with 15 bases between them. The germline V gene encodes CDR1 SGHDT and CDR2 YYEEEE. DNA of the CDR3: TGTGCCAGCAAAGGGGCTACTGTGGACACCGGGGAGCTGTTTTTT. Amino acid sequence: CASKGATVDTGELFF. Using reference TRBV5-6 and TRBJ2-2 for the parts outside the CDR3, the full variable domain is DAGVTQSPTHLIKTRGQQVTLRCSPKSGHDTVSWYQQALGQGPQFIFQYYEEEERQRGNFPDRFSGHQFPNYSSELNVNALLLGDSALYLCASKGATVDTGELFFGEGSRLTVL.

The V call is TRBV19, the J call TRBJ1-6, with TRBD1 matching over 8 bases. CDR3 size: 16 residues. The V gene's germline CDR1 is LNHDA and CDR2 SQIVND (reference sequence). V lost 2 bases and J lost 7; bases outside the gene matches: 7. CDR3 protein: CASSISGQGDNSPLHF. CDR3 sequence (DNA): TGTGCCAGTAGTATATCAGGACAGGGCGACAATTCACCCCTCCACTTT.

The CDR3 nucleotides read TGTGCCGCGGGCGGACAGGGCGCCAATGAGCAGTTCTTC. Translating gives CAAGGQGANEQFF. V usage is TRBV6-6 and J usage is TRBJ2-1; 8 positions agree with TRBD1. CDR3 length: 13 amino acids. Per the germline V gene, CDR1 is MNHNY and CDR2 is SVGAGI (reference sequence). The ends lost 11 bases at V and 6 bases at J; junction bases unmatched: 9.

This clone was recorded once. The rearrangement joins TRBV2 to TRBJ2-1; 12 nucleotides match TRBD2. The CDR3 extends over 15 amino acids. Germline V gives CDR1 SNHLY, CDR2 FYNNEI. V shed 4 bases and J 7 bases; nucleotides not matched to a gene: 5. The CDR3 is CASSGLAGALNEQFF. Written as DNA, the CDR3 is TGTGCCAGCAGTGGACTAGCGGGGGCTTTAAATGAGCAGTTCTTC.

V gene TRBV28 combines with J gene TRBJ1-3; perhaps TRBD1 as D (5 bases). Germline V gene data show CDR1 as MDHEN and CDR2 as SYDVKM. Trimming took off 5 bases at V and 0 bases at J, with 23 bases between the two ends. The CDR3 runs to 19 residues. The CDR3 bases are TGTGCCAGCAGTGATAGGGGAATGTTTAAAGGCCACTCTGGAAACACCATATATTTT. Its translation: CASSDRGMFKGHSGNTIYF.

The rearrangement uses TRBV29-1 and TRBJ2-3; no clear D. Germline values: CDR1 SQVTM, CDR2 ANQGSEA. Trimming left V 2 bases short and J 5 bases short, with 8 bases between. The CDR3 spans 12 residues. CDR3 nucleotide sequence: TGCAGCGTTGAAACTTCGGTAGATACGCAGTATTTT. Translating it yields CSVETSVDTQYF.

In this sample, this clone turned up a few times. This chain uses TRBV6-1 with TRBJ1-1; D gene unclear. Trimming left V 2 bases short and J 1 base short, with 11 bases between. Germline V gene lookup returns CDR1 MNHNS and CDR2 SASEGT. The CDR3 sequence is 15 residues long. The CDR3 protein is CASSEPNAGNTEAFF. In DNA form, the CDR3 reads TGTGCCAGCAGTGAACCTAACGCGGGGAACACTGAAGCTTTCTTT.

This clone was observed a handful of times. The chain joins TRBV28 to TRBJ2-5; TRBD1 is a possible D gene (6 bases). The CDR3 sequence is 15 residues long. V gave up 6 bases and J gave up 7 bases, with 21 bases separating them. Looked up from germline, CDR1 is MDHEN and CDR2 is SYDVKM. CDR3 sequence reads: CASSLRGLGAGTQYF. For the CDR3, the DNA is TGTGCCAGCAGCCTACGTGGACTGGGGGCAGGGACCCAGTACTTC.

The gene calls are TRBV9 and TRBJ2-6; D is ambiguous. Trimming removed 0 bases at V and 0 bases at J, with 4 bases between. The CDR3 totals 15 residues. CDR1 and CDR2 from the germline V gene are SGDLS and YYNGEE. The CDR3 is CASSVGGSGANVLTF. The CDR3 region has the DNA TGTGCCAGCAGCGTAGGAGGCTCTGGGGCCAACGTCCTGACTTTC.